A selection of T cell receptor beta chains follows, all from one sample in a study of response to subunit inactivated influenza vaccine. TCRdb redid the calling of the RT-PCR reads with MiXCR, one entry per CDR3 protein. The sample yields a few hundred thousand distinct CDR3 sequences, about 7.2% seen once. The source was PBMCs from blood, collected 23 to 25 months after vaccination. These TCRs come from a man between 45 and 75 years old who received an inactivated influenza vaccine. The CDR3 runs from the conserved cysteine through the conserved F or W. The D gene is left open where the match is weak. Clone size is stated in some rows and not others, as once, few, many or a class when expanded.

D,size,J,V,CDR3,DNA
.,.,TRBJ2-1,TRBV5-1,CASSGLDYEFF,TGCGCCAGCAGCGGCCTAGACTACGAGTTCTTC
.,.,TRBJ2-2,TRBV11-2,CASSLDLGIAGELFF,TGTGCCAGCAGCTTAGATCTGGGTATTGCCGGGGAGCTGTTTTTT
TRBD2,few,TRBJ2-1,TRBV6-5,CASSPRTSGVRYNEQFF,TGTGCCAGCAGTCCTCGAACTAGCGGGGTGCGGTACAATGAGCAGTTCTTC
TRBD2,.,TRBJ2-5,TRBV20-1,CSARTSGETQYF,TGCAGTGCTCGGACTAGCGGGGAGACCCAGTACTTC
TRBD1,many,TRBJ1-5,TRBV6-1,CASSLGAPRGNQPQHF,TGTGCCAGCAGCCTGGGTGCCCCCAGGGGGAATCAGCCCCAGCATTTT
TRBD2,.,TRBJ2-7,TRBV3-1,CASSQPSGIQYF,TGTGCCAGCAGCCAACCTAGCGGGATTCAGTACTTC
.,.,TRBJ2-5,TRBV27,CASSASGSRETQYF,TGTGCCAGCAGCGCCAGTGGTTCTAGGGAGACCCAGTACTTC
.,many,TRBJ1-1,TRBV12-3/TRBV12-4,CASRSNQGLNTEAFF,TGTGCCAGCAGATCCAACCAGGGTTTGAACACTGAAGCTTTCTTT
TRBD1,few,TRBJ2-3,TRBV5-1,CASSPGTGSPDTQYF,TGCGCCAGCAGCCCCGGGACAGGGTCCCCAGATACGCAGTATTTT
TRBD1,few,TRBJ2-1,TRBV10-3,CATLGQGNEQFF,TGTGCCACGCTGGGACAGGGAAATGAGCAGTTCTTC
.,many,TRBJ1-1,TRBV4-3,CASSQDSSPTEAFF,TGCGCCAGCAGCCAAGACAGTTCACCCACTGAAGCTTTCTTT
.,few,TRBJ2-7,TRBV5-6,CASSIPAAYEQYF,TGTGCCAGCAGCATTCCAGCGGCCTACGAGCAGTACTTC
.,few,TRBJ2-7,TRBV7-8,CASSLVQGVSYEQYF,TGTGCCAGCAGCTTAGTCCAGGGTGTCTCCTACGAGCAGTACTTC
TRBD1,many,TRBJ1-5,TRBV2,CASSADRDGTQPQHF,TGTGCCAGCAGTGCGGACAGGGATGGGACTCAGCCCCAGCATTTT
.,few,TRBJ2-7,TRBV28,CASSLWGVSSYEQYF,TGTGCCAGCAGTTTGTGGGGGGTGAGCTCCTACGAGCAGTACTTC
.,many,TRBJ1-4,TRBV6-5,CASSYGGAANEKLFF,TGTGCCAGCAGTTACGGGGGGGCGGCTAATGAAAAACTGTTTTTT